This T cell receptor (beta chain) derives from a study of cytomegalovirus exposure and HLA in healthy donors. Study-wide results and caveats: Researchers reported in a later analysis that common viral pathogens appeared linked to several top clusters. Listed as cytomegalovirus-associated were 150 or so TCR beta chains.

13 Jbeta primers and 60 Vbeta primers were used for the PCR. Using immunoSEQ multiplex PCR, the repertoire was profiled, and TCRdb retains in-frame clones only, with some absent. The repertoire holds about 160,000 clones, around 79% seen once, with 3% to 3.5% in the top ten. Note on this clone: Antigen: not known.

The TCR sequence derives from a woman between 40 and 55 years old in good health and CMV-seronegative. Sequenced: PBMCs.

This CDR3 is CASSELVRKGTQYF. CDR3 DNA: TGTGCCAGCAGCGAACTAGTGAGGAAAGGTACGCAGTATTTT. The chain couples TRBV28 to TRBJ2-3; TRBD2 is a possible D gene (5 bases). The CDR3 is 14 residues long. The germline V gene has CDR1 MDHEN and CDR2 SYDVKM. V was clipped by 6 bases and J by 8 bases, with 18 bases between them.